This TCR beta chain was identified in a study of blood T cell repertoires in COVID-19. The overall study: T cells, B-cell-depleted T cells, or PBMCs supplied cDNA or gDNA.

This clone was seen just once. Clones were sequenced by immunoSEQ multiplex PCR, and TCRdb holds only the in-frame ones, with some missing. Of roughly 63,000 clones detected, approximately 90% appear once; the ten largest clones hold about 1.5%. The CDR3 totals 18 residues. The trim removed 2 bases at V and 2 bases at J, leaving 10 bases unmatched. Germline loops: CDR1 MNHEY, CDR2 SVGEGT. This sequence originates from a man aged 55-75 years with acute or convalescent COVID-19. J is TRBJ1-5 and V is TRBV6-2 or TRBV6-3; 9 bases agree with TRBD1. The sample taken for sequencing was peripheral blood. The CDR3 sequence: CASSYLKRRTGGNQPQHF. CDR3 bases: TGTGCCAGCAGTTACCTCAAACGTAGGACAGGGGGCAATCAGCCCCAGCATTTT.